This T cell receptor (beta chain) was identified in a study of tumor and adjacent non-tumor tissue in lung cancer. The library came from three nested PCR rounds adapted from ARM-PCR protocols. TCRdb independently ran MiXCR on the multiplex PCR reads; one entry per CDR3 protein. The sample holds 55,000 to 70,000 distinct CDR3 sequences, roughly three fifths seen once. Overall study findings and caveats: Normal lung showed higher cumulative top 100 clone frequency than tumor.

RNA was extracted from bulk tissue without any cell sorting. Chemotherapy-naive patients with new lung cancer underwent thoracic surgery in China, August–late 2014. CDR1 and CDR2 from the germline V gene are KGHDR and SFDVKD. CDR3 length: 15 residues. With respect to this clonotype: Its specificity is unknown. A much more abundant neighbour one base away suggests this may be a read error.

The chain recombines TRBV24-1 with TRBJ2-5; maybe TRBD2 (6 bases). The clonotype comes from a man in his fifties or sixties with non-small cell lung cancer. Material: lung tumor tissue. Here the CDR3 reads CAASPRGAGSGTQYF. The DNA for the CDR3 is TGTGCCGCCAGTCCCCGGGGTGCGGGGTCAGGGACCCAGTACTTC.